In its sample, the clone carrying this T cell receptor beta chain was seen a few times. Germline V lookup: CDR1 SGHTA, CDR2 FQGNSA. The CDR3 is 16 amino acids. V shed 0 bases, J shed 7 bases, and the junction held 9 bases outside the gene matches. TCRbeta library preparation incorporated unique molecular identifiers. TCRdb re-called the PCR reads through MiXCR, storing one row per CDR3 protein. The data show 500,000 to 600,000 distinct CDR3 sequences, 32% seen once. This sample stems from a study of T-cell reconstitution after alpha-beta-depleted transplantation in children. The sample was PBMCs from the stem cell graft donor, taken from the stem cell graft. V and J are TRBV7-2 and TRBJ1-5; 7 positions match TRBD1. The TCR sequence derives from a human donor who donated a stem cell graft to a child with aplastic anemia. CDR3 sequence: CASSLASQGRGQPQHF. DNA for the CDR3: TGTGCCAGCAGCTTAGCATCACAGGGGAGGGGCCAGCCCCAGCATTTT.